Shown below are 20 T cell receptor beta chains from a single sample sequenced in a study of blood T cell repertoires in COVID-19. The table came from immunoSEQ multiplex PCR; TCRdb's copy has only in-frame clones and leaves some out. This repertoire shows 300,000 to 400,000 clones, roughly 90% found once; its top ten account for approximately 4%. Sequencing was performed on peripheral blood. These receptors were obtained from a woman aged 50 to 60 with active or convalescent COVID-19.

J is TRBJ1-1 and V is TRBV6-5, with 7 bases lining up with TRBD1. The V gene's germline CDR1 is MNHEY and CDR2 SVGAGI. The CDR3 is 14 amino acids. Trimming at V came to 6 bases and at J to 4 bases, leaving 8 bases not matched to a gene. This CDR3 is CASSAQGLGTEAFF. CDR3 nucleotides: TGTGCCAGCAGCGCACAGGGGCTGGGCACTGAAGCTTTCTTT.

The chain recombines TRBV27 with TRBJ2-1, with TRBD2 identical over 11 bases. V gave up 6 bases and J gave up 3 bases; unmatched junction bases: 4. CDR3 length equals 15 residues. Germline V gene sequence: CDR1 MNHEY, CDR2 SMNVEV (reference sequence). CDR3 loop: CASSRLAGYYNEQFF. DNA of the CDR3: TGTGCCAGCAGCAGACTAGCGGGATACTACAATGAGCAGTTCTTC.

This chain uses TRBV19 with TRBJ2-7; TRBD2 matches at 8 bases. The CDR3 sequence is 15 residues long. Per the germline V gene, CDR1 is LNHDA and CDR2 is SQIVND (reference sequence). The J segment lost 4 bases and the V segment lost 2 bases, leaving 7 bases of the junction unmatched. The CDR3 DNA reads as TGTGCCAGTAGTATAAGGAGCGGGAGATCTTACGAGCAGTACTTC. Amino acid sequence: CASSIRSGRSYEQYF.

The gene calls are TRBV7-9 and TRBJ1-4, with unresolved D. Trimming shortened V by 5 bases and J by 6 bases, and 7 bases separated the two germline ends. The CDR3 extends over 12 amino acids. The germline V gene encodes CDR1 SEHNR and CDR2 FQNEAQ (reference sequence). DNA of the CDR3: TGTGCCAGCAGCCCTCCGGATGAAAAACTGTTTTTT. The encoded protein is CASSPPDEKLFF.

In its sample, this clone was seen a few times. The rearrangement uses TRBV21-1 and TRBJ1-1; the table assigns TRBD1, which was not confirmed against the DNA. TRBV21-1 is marked as a pseudogene. The CDR3 runs to 16 residues. CDR3 in amino acids: CASSKWPPGAGTEAFF. The DNA of the CDR3 is TGTGCCAGCAGCAAATGGCCCCCAGGGGCCGGGACTGAAGCTTTCTTT.

V usage is TRBV14 and J usage is TRBJ1-1; D unresolved. V lost 3 bases, J lost 8 bases, and 10 bases lay in between. The CDR3 is 12 residues long. Germline CDR1 reads SGHDN; CDR2 reads FVKESK. CDR3 sequence (DNA): TGTGCCAGCAGCCACCCCCGGAGGGAAGCTTTCTTT. It codes for CASSHPRREAFF.

V gene TRBV7-8 combines with J gene TRBJ1-6; 9 positions match TRBD1. The V segment lost 2 bases and the J segment 9 bases; nucleotides outside the gene matches: 5. The CDR3 totals 15 residues. Germline V gene sequence: CDR1 SGHVS, CDR2 FQNEAQ. The CDR3 bases are TGTGCCAGCAGCTTAACAACAGGGGGCGGTTCACCCCTCCACTTT. This sequence encodes CASSLTTGGGSPLHF.

The J gene is TRBJ1-6, the V gene TRBV7-9, with 10 bases aligning to TRBD1. V lost 5 bases and J lost 9; bases outside the gene matches: 16. The CDR3 totals 18 residues. CDR1 and CDR2 (germline): SEHNR, FQNEAQ (reference sequence). CDR3 sequence reads: CASSPQPGQGPSRSPLHF. In nucleotides, the CDR3 is TGTGCCAGCAGCCCCCAGCCGGGACAGGGGCCCTCCCGTTCACCCCTCCACTTT.

The genes are TRBV3-1 (or the pseudogene TRBV3-2) and TRBJ1-1; 9 positions agree with TRBD1. Germline V gene data show CDR1 as LGHDT and CDR2 as YNNKEL (reference sequence). CDR3 size: 16 residues. V gave up 0 bases and J gave up 2 bases; unmatched junction bases: 4. CDR3 in amino acids: CASSQETGGGNTEAFF. CDR3 DNA: TGTGCCAGCAGCCAAGAGACAGGGGGGGGAAACACTGAAGCTTTCTTT.

The V call is TRBV7-9, the J call TRBJ1-1, with 10 bases identical to TRBD1. The V and J ends lost 5 bases and 5 bases, in that order; junction bases with no gene match: 14. The length of the CDR3 is 17 residues. Germline CDR1 is SEHNR and CDR2 is FQNEAQ (reference sequence). CDR3 nucleotides: TGTGCCAGCAGCCTATTGACAGGGGGCGAAAAAGGGACTGAAGCTTTCTTT. This codes for CASSLLTGGEKGTEAFF.

J is TRBJ1-2 and V is TRBV7-2; weak D call: TRBD1 (5 bases). This CDR3 region has 16 residues. Germline values: CDR1 SGHTA, CDR2 FQGNSA. V gave up 5 bases and J gave up 5 bases, with 21 bases separating them. The CDR3 here is CASSLQGGEEGYGYTF. The CDR3 DNA is TGTGCCAGCAGCCTCCAGGGAGGGGAGGAAGGATATGGCTACACCTTC. Looking up the rest from reference TRBV7-2 and TRBJ1-2 gives the full variable domain: GAGVSQSPSNKVTEKGKDVELRCDPISGHTALYWYRQSLGQGLEFLIYFQGNSAPDKSGLPSDRFSAERTGGSVSTLTIQRTQQEDSAVYLCASSLQGGEEGYGYTFGSGTRLTVV.

The chain employs TRBV7-3 and TRBJ1-3; D may be TRBD1 (6 bases). The germline CDR1 and CDR2 sequences are SGHTA and FQGTGA. V was trimmed by 4 bases and J by 0 bases, leaving 10 bases between them. This CDR3 contains 15 residues. CDR3 loop: CASSYTGNSGNTIYF. CDR3 DNA: TGTGCCAGCAGCTATACAGGGAACTCTGGAAACACCATATATTTT.

The chain has TRBV6-2 or TRBV6-3 and TRBJ1-1, with 8 positions matching TRBD1. V lost 2 bases to trimming and J lost 6 bases; unmatched junction nucleotides: 5. The CDR3 loop spans 14 amino acids. CDR1 is MNHEY and CDR2 is SVGEGT in the germline V gene. CDR3 nucleotide sequence: TGTGCCAGCAGTTACGGCAGGGGGCGGTCTGAAGCTTTCTTT. It translates to CASSYGRGRSEAFF.

This chain connects TRBV30 to TRBJ2-7; TRBD2 agrees at 10 bases. CDR3 length equals 14 residues. From germline, CDR1 is GTSNPN and CDR2 SVGIG (reference sequence). The V gene end was trimmed by 0 bases and the J gene end by 5 bases; junction bases not matched to a gene: 4. The CDR3 region is CAWSVLAGFNEQYF. As DNA, the CDR3 is TGTGCCTGGAGTGTACTAGCGGGATTCAACGAGCAGTACTTC.

Comment on this clone: The sample contains more than one DNA sequence encoding this CDR3. This sequence joins TRBV29-1 and TRBJ1-1, with 7 bases fitting TRBD1. Per germline, CDR1 SQVTM and CDR2 ANQGSEA. The ends lost 7 bases at V and 1 base at J; junction bases unmatched: 3. This CDR3 comprises 12 residues. Written as DNA, the CDR3 is TGCAGCGGCAACAGGGGGAACACTGAAGCTTTCTTT. Protein sequence: CSGNRGNTEAFF.

The V and J genes are TRBV11-2 and TRBJ2-3; D might be TRBD2 (5 bases). Per the germline V gene, CDR1 is SGHAT and CDR2 is FQNNGV. This CDR3 spans 15 amino acids. V lost 1 base to trimming and J lost 5 bases, with 13 bases between them. The CDR3 is CASSLGRLVEDTQYF. The CDR3 DNA sequence: TGTGCCAGCAGCTTAGGGAGGTTGGTGGAAGATACGCAGTATTTT. The whole variable domain, filled in from reference TRBV11-2 and TRBJ2-3, reads EAGVAQSPRYKIIEKRQSVAFWCNPISGHATLYWYQQILGQGPKLLIQFQNNGVVDDSQLPKDRFSAERLKGVDSTLKIQPAKLEDSAVYLCASSLGRLVEDTQYFGPGTRLTVL.

The rearrangement joins TRBV10-3 to TRBJ2-3; TRBD2 matches at 12 bases. From germline, CDR1 is ENHRY and CDR2 SYGVKD. CDR3 length: 16 amino acids. Trimming removed 4 bases from V and 0 bases from J; junction bases left unmatched: 2. The DNA of the CDR3 is TGTGCCATCAGTGGCGGGACTAGCGGGAGCACAGATACGCAGTATTTT. Translation gives CAISGGTSGSTDTQYF.

V is TRBV30 and J is TRBJ2-2; 8 bases are a match to TRBD1. Trimming cost V 4 bases and J 7 bases; bases outside gene matches: 8. Looked up from germline, CDR1 is GTSNPN and CDR2 is SVGIG (reference sequence). The CDR3 sequence is 14 residues long. The CDR3 region is CAWTRTGLLGELFF. The CDR3 DNA is TGTGCCTGGACCCGGACAGGGTTACTCGGGGAGCTGTTTTTT.

This clone showed up just once. J is TRBJ2-7 and V is TRBV18, with TRBD1 matching 7 bases. The CDR3 sequence is 13 residues long. V was clipped by 5 bases and J by 1 base; unmatched bases: 2. Germline loops: CDR1 KGHSH, CDR2 LQKENI. This CDR3 is CASSSQGSYEQYF. CDR3 in DNA: TGTGCCAGCTCATCACAGGGGTCCTACGAGCAGTACTTC.

This chain uses TRBV5-4 with TRBJ2-7; TRBD2 might be the D (5 bases). The CDR3 loop spans 14 amino acids. Germline V gene data show CDR1 as SGHNT and CDR2 as YYREEE (reference sequence). V was cut by 4 bases and J by 2 bases, with 13 bases left in between. The CDR3 spells CASSQTGLPYEQYF. CDR3 bases: TGTGCCAGCAGCCAGACCGGACTCCCCTACGAGCAGTACTTC. Variable domain in full (rest from reference TRBV5-4 and TRBJ2-7): ETGVTQSPTHLIKTRGQQVTLRCSSQSGHNTVSWYQQALGQGPQFIFQYYREEENGRGNFPPRFSGLQFPNYSSELNVNALELDDSALYLCASSQTGLPYEQYFGPGTRLTVT.